Reported below is one T cell receptor beta chain. The antigen is not known. This entry is derived from a study of cytomegalovirus exposure and HLA in healthy donors. Turning to the study itself: Earlier sequencing of 150 million to 200 million T cells yielded around 100 million unique TCR beta sequences.

V lost 4 bases and J lost 4, with 17 bases in between. In germline, CDR1 is SGDLS, CDR2 YYNGEE. The CDR3 is 15 residues long. General study results and limits: In a later analysis, HLA-associated beta chains showed higher expansion and lower generation probabilities than comparable chains.

PCR involved 60 Vbeta and 13 Jbeta primers. TCRdb's copy holds only in-frame clones and misses some; the assay was immunoSEQ multiplex PCR. The sample holds 200,000 or so clones, 75% to 85% seen once. Input material: PBMCs. The V and J genes are TRBV9 and TRBJ2-5; D is unclear. The clonotype was recovered from a young woman in good health and CMV-seropositive. DNA of the CDR3: TGTGCCAGCAGCCCCCATCCGGCGGCCGGAGAGACCCAGTACTTC. Translated, it gives CASSPHPAAGETQYF.